This T cell receptor (beta chain) was recovered during a study of cytomegalovirus exposure and HLA in healthy donors. Amplification used 60 Vbeta primers and 13 Jbeta primers. Sequencing was performed with immunoSEQ multiplex PCR; in TCRdb, only in-frame clones are kept and a portion is missing. In the table there are 170,000 or so clones, roughly 84% of which are singletons. V trimming: 3 bases; J trimming: 4 bases; junction bases outside the gene matches: 3. Germline CDR1 and CDR2: SGHRS and YFSETQ. CDR3 length equals 14 residues. The sequence derives from a boy aged 2-15 years in good health and CMV-seronegative. Sequences were obtained from PBMCs. This chain links TRBV5-1 with TRBJ1-1; TRBD1 aligns across 10 bases. The CDR3 loop reads CASSSDRGITEAFF. Here the CDR3 DNA reads TGCGCCAGCAGCTCGGACAGGGGGATCACTGAAGCTTTCTTT.